This T cell receptor beta chain was profiled in a study of response to subunit inactivated influenza vaccine. In TCRdb, the RT-PCR reads were re-called with MiXCR into one record per CDR3 protein. The sample lists around 580,000 distinct CDR3 sequences; 14% were seen once. Germline assignment: CDR1 SGHRS and CDR2 YFSETQ. The CDR3 length is 16 residues. V lost 0 bases to trimming and J lost 2 bases; unmatched junction nucleotides: 6. Study conclusions and caveats: Each seasonal influenza vaccination recruits few new T cells, the authors suggested.

In this sample, this clonotype turned up many times. As yet, its antigen is unknown. This TCR was sampled from a middle-aged man who received an inactivated influenza vaccine. Material: PBMCs from blood, obtained about 11 days after vaccination. The chain is built from TRBV5-1 and TRBJ2-7; 9 bases fit TRBD2. The CDR3 region is CASSLGLAEPTYEQYF. The CDR3, as DNA: TGCGCCAGCAGCTTGGGACTAGCGGAGCCAACCTACGAGCAGTACTTC.